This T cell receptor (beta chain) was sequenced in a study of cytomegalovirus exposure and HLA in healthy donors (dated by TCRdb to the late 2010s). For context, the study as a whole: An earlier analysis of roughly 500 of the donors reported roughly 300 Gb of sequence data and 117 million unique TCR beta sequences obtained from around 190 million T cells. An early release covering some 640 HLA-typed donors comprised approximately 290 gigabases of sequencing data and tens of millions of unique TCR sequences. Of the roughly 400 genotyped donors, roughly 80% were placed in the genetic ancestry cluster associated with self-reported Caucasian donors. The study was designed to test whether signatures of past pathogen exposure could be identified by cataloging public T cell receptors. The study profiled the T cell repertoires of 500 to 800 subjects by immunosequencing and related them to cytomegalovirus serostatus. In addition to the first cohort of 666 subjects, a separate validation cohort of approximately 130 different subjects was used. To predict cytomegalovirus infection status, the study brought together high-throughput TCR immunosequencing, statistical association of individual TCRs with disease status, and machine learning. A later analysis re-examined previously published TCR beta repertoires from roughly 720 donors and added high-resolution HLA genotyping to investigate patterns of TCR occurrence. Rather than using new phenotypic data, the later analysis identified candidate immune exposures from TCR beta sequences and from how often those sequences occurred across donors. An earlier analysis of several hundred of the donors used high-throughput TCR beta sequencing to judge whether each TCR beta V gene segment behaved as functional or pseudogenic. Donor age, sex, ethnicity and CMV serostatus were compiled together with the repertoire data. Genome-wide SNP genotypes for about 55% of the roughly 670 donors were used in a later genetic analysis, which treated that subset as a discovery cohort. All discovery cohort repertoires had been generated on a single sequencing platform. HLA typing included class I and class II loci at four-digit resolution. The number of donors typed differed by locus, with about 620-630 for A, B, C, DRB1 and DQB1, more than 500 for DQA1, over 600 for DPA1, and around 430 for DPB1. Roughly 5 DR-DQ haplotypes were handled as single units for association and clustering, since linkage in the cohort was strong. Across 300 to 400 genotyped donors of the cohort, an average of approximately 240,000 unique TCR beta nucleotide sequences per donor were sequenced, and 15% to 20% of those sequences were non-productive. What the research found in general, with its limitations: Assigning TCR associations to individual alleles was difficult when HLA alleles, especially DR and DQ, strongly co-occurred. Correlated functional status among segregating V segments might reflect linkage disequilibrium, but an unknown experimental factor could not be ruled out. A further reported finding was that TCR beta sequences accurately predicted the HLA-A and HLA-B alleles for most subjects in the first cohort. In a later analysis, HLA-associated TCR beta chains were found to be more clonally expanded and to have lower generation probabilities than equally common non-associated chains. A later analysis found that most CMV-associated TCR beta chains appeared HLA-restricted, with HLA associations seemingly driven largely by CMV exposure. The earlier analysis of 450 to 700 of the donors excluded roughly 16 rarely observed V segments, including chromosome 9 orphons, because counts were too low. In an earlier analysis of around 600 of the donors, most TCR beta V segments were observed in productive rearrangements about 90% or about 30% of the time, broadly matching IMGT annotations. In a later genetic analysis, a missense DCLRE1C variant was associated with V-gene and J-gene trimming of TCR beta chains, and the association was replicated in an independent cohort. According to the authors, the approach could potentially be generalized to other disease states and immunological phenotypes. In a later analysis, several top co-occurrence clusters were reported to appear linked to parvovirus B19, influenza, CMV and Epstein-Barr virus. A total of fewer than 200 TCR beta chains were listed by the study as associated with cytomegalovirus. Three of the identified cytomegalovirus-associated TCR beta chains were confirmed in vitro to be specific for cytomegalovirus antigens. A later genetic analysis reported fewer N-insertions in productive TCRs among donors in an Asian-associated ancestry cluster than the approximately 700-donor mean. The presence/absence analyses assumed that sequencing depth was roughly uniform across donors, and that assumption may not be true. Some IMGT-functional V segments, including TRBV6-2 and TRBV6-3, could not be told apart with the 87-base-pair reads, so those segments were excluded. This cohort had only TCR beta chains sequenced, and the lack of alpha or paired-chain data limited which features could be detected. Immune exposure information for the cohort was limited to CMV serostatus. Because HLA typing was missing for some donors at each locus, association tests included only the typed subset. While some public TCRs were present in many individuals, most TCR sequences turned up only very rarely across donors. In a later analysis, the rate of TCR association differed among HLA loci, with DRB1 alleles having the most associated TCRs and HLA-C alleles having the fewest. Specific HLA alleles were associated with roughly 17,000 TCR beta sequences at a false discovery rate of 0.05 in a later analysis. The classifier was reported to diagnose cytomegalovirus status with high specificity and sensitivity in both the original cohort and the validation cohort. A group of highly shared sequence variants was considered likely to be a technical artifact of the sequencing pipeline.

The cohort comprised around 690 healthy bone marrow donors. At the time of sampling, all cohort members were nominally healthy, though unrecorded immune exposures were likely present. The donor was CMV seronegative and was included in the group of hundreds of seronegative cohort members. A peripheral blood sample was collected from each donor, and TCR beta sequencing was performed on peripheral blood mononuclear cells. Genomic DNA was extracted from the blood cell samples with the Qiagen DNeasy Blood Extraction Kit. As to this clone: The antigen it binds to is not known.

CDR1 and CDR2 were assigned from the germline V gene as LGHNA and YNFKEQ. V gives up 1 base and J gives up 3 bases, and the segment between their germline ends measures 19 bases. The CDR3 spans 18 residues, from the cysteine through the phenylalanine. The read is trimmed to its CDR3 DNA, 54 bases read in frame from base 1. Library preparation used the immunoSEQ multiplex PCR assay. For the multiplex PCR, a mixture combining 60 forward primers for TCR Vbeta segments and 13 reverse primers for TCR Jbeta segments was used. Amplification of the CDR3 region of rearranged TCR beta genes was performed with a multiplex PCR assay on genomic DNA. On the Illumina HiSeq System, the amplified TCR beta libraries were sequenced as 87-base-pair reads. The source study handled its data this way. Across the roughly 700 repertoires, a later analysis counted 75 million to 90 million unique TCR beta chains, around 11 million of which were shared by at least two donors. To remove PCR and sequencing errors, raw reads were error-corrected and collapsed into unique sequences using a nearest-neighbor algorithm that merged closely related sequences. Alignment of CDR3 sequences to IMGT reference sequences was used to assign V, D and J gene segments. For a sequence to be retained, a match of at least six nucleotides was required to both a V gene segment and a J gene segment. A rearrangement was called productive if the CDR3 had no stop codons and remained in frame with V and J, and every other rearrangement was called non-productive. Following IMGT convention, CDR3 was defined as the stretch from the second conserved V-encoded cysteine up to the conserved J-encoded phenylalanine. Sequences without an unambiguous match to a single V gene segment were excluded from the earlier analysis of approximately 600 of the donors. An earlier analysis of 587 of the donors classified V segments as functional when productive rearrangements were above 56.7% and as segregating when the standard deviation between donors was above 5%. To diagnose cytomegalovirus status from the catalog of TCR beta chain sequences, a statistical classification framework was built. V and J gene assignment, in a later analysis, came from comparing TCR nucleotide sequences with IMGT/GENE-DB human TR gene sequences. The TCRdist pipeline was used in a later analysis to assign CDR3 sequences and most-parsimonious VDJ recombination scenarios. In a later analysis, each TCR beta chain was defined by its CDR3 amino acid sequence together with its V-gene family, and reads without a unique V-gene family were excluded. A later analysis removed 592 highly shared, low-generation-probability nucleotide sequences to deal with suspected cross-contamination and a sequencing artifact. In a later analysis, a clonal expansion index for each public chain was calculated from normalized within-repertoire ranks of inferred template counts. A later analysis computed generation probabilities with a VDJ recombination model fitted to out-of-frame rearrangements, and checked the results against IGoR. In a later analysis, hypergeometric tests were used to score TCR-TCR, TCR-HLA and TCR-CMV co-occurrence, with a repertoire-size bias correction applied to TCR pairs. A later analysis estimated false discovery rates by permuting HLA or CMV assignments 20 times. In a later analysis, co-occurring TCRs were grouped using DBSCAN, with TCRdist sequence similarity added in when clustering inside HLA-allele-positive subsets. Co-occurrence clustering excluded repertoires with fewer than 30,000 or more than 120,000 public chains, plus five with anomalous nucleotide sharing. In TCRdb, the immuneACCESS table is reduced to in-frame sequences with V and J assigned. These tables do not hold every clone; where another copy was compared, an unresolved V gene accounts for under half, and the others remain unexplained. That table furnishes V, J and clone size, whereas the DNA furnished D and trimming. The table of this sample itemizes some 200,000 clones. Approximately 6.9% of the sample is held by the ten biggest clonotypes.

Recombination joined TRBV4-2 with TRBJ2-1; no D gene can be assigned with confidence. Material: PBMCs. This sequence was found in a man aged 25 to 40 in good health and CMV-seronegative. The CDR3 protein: CASSQAASGLIRYNEQFF. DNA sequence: TGTGCCAGCAGCCAAGCCGCCAGTGGGCTAATTCGCTACAATGAGCAGTTCTTC.